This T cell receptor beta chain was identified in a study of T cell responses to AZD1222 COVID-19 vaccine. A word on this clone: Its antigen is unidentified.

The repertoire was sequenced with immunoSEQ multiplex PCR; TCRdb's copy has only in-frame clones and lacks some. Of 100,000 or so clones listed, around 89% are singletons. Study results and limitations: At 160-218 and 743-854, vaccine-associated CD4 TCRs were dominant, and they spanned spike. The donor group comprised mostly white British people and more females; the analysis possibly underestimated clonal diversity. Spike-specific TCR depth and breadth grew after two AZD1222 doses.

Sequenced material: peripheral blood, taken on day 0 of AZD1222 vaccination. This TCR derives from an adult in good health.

The DNA of the CDR3 is TGTGCCAGCAGCTTACTAGGGGGCCCTGAAAAACTGTTTTTT. This translates into CASSLLGGPEKLFF. The chain has TRBV11-2 and TRBJ1-4; TRBD1 matches 7 bases. Trimming took 2 bases from V and 7 from J; bases not matched to a gene: 4. The CDR3 totals 14 residues. Germline-derived CDR1 and CDR2 are SGHAT and FQNNGV.